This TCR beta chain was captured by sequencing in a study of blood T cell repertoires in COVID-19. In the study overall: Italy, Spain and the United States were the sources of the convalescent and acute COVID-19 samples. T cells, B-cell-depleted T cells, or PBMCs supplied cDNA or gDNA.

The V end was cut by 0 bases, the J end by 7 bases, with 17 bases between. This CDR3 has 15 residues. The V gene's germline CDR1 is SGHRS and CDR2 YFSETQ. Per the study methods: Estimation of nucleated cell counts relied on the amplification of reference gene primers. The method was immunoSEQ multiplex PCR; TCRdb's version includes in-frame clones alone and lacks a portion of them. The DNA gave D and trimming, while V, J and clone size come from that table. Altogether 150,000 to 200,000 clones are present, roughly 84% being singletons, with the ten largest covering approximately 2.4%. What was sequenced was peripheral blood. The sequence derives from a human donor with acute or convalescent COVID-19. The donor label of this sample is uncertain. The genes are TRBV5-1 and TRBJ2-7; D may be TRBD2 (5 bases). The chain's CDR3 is CASSLVGSWVGEQYF. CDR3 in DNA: TGCGCCAGCAGCTTGGTAGGGAGTTGGGTGGGTGAGCAGTACTTC.